The 27 T cell receptor beta chains listed next were all sequenced from one sample in a study of shared clonotypes between healthy human individuals. Repertoires were generated with immunoSEQ multiplex PCR, while TCRdb's copy carries only in-frame clones and drops some. The table includes about 2.3 million clones, 92% detected once. The sample was naive CD4+ T cells from PBMCs. Subset in this sample: CD45RA+ positively selected. These receptors were taken from a man younger than 35 in good health. Some clones in this sample may be carry-over from other donors' samples.

The chain carries TRBV29-1 and TRBJ2-2; a weak D match, TRBD2 (6 bases). The V end lost 4 bases, the J end lost 0 bases, and 15 bases lay between the germline ends. The CDR3 is made up of 16 amino acids. Germline-derived CDR1 and CDR2 are SQVTM and ANQGSEA. The DNA for the CDR3 is TGCAGCGTTGGGAAGGGTGGCGGGACGAACACCGGGGAGCTGTTTTTT. It encodes CSVGKGGGTNTGELFF.

This chain links TRBV5-1 with TRBJ2-1; D not certain. The CDR3 length is 14 residues. In germline, CDR1 is SGHRS, CDR2 YFSETQ. V lost 0 bases, J lost 9 bases, and 13 bases lay in between. In DNA, the CDR3 is TGCGCCAGCAGCTTGGCTCCCGGGTCTCCTGAGCAGTTCTTC. Residues: CASSLAPGSPEQFF.

The genes are TRBV10-1 and TRBJ2-1; 7 nucleotides align to TRBD2. Trimming cost V 2 bases and J 7 bases; bases outside gene matches: 8. Germline CDR1 is WNHNN and CDR2 is SYGVQD (reference sequence). The CDR3 covers 15 residues. The CDR3 sequence is CASSEGGETGNEQFF. CDR3 nucleotide sequence: TGCGCCAGCAGTGAGGGGGGGGAGACGGGTAATGAGCAGTTCTTC.

The V gene is TRBV7-8, the J gene TRBJ2-7; 7 bases match TRBD1. The CDR3 is 17 residues long. CDR1 SGHVS and CDR2 FQNEAQ come from the germline V gene. The junction had 10 bases not matched to a gene; V was cut back by 0 bases and J by 2 bases. The DNA of the CDR3 is TGTGCCAGCAGCTTAGCGACAGGGCCTAGTTCCCCCTACGAGCAGTACTTC. It translates to CASSLATGPSSPYEQYF.

The chain's CDR3 is CASSYNRNTGELFF. CDR3 in DNA: TGTGCCAGCAGTTACAACAGGAACACCGGGGAGCTGTTTTTT. The gene calls are TRBV6-5 and TRBJ2-2; no reliable D call. There are 14 residues in the CDR3. Germline values: CDR1 MNHEY, CDR2 SVGAGI. V was clipped by 2 bases and J by 1 base, with 5 bases between them.

Points on this clone: No conserved phenylalanine or tryptophan is present at the end of the CDR3, so a read error is the likely explanation. The limits of the CDR3 on the DNA are not certain, so only TCRdb's listed CDR3 is given. The chain employs TRBV11-2 and TRBJ2-7; the table calls TRBD1, which could not be checked here. With termini counted, the CDR3 has 12 amino acids. Germline values: CDR1 SGHAT, CDR2 FQNNGV. This chain's CDR3 is CASSPGPGQLVI.

The chain has TRBV7-9 and TRBJ2-5; D remains ambiguous. Per germline, CDR1 SEHNR and CDR2 FQNEAQ (reference sequence). The CDR3 has 15 amino acids. Deletions cut 0 bases from V and 5 bases from J, with 13 bases between. The CDR3 reads CASSLAQQPMETQYF. The DNA for the CDR3 is TGTGCCAGCAGCTTAGCGCAACAGCCCATGGAGACCCAGTACTTC.

There are a few counts of this clone. The gene calls are TRBV10-3 and TRBJ1-3; D not certain. Trimming stripped 0 bases from V and 4 bases from J, with 7 bases between. The CDR3 is 14 residues long. Per the germline V gene, CDR1 is ENHRY and CDR2 is SYGVKD. The CDR3: CAISESPVGNTIYF. CDR3 nucleotide sequence: TGTGCCATCAGTGAGTCCCCAGTGGGAAACACCATATATTTT.

The V call is TRBV2, the J call TRBJ2-5; 8 bases match TRBD1. The V gene end was trimmed by 5 bases and the J gene end by 5 bases; junction bases not matched to a gene: 1. This CDR3 has 12 residues. Germline CDR1 reads SNHLY; CDR2 reads FYNNEI. The CDR3 region is CASSWTGETQYF. DNA of the CDR3: TGTGCCAGCAGTTGGACAGGGGAGACCCAGTACTTC. The variable domain in full, completed from reference TRBV2 and TRBJ2-5, reads EPEVTQTPSHQVTQMGQEVILRCVPISNHLYFYWYRQILGQKVEFLVSFYNNEISEKSEIFDDQFSVERPDGSNFTLKIRSTKLEDSAMYFCASSWTGETQYFGPGTRLLVL.

The genes are TRBV5-4 and TRBJ2-1; 7 bases align to TRBD1. Germline loops: CDR1 SGHNT, CDR2 YYREEE (reference sequence). This CDR3 is 15 amino acids long. The J segment lost 4 bases and the V segment lost 4 bases, leaving 8 bases of the junction unmatched. The CDR3 reads CASSLDRAQYNEQFF. The CDR3 DNA reads TGTGCCAGCAGCCTTGACAGGGCTCAATACAATGAGCAGTTCTTC.

With regard to this clone: The sample carries other DNA sequences with the same CDR3. The chain has TRBV5-1 and TRBJ1-1; no definite D call. This CDR3 comprises 14 residues. Per the germline V gene, CDR1 is SGHRS and CDR2 is YFSETQ. The V and J ends lost 0 bases and 0 bases respectively, with 6 bases between them. The CDR3: CASSLDRVNTEAFF. CDR3 coding DNA: TGCGCCAGCAGCTTGGATCGGGTGAACACTGAAGCTTTCTTT.

This clone has just one count. In the same sample, other DNA sequences code for this CDR3. The chain carries TRBV7-8 and TRBJ2-1, with 7 bases that match TRBD1. Trimming cost V 5 bases and J 7 bases; bases outside gene matches: 5. The CDR3 covers 13 residues. Per the germline V gene, CDR1 is SGHVS and CDR2 is FQNEAQ. CDR3 loop: CASSLNRGNEQFF. CDR3 bases: TGTGCCAGCAGCCTAAACAGGGGTAATGAGCAGTTCTTC.

V usage is TRBV7-9 and J usage is TRBJ2-7; a possible D gene is TRBD2 (7 bases). Per the germline V gene, CDR1 is SEHNR and CDR2 is FQNEAQ (reference sequence). Trimming stripped 2 bases from V and 0 bases from J, with 14 bases between. The length of the CDR3 is 16 residues. As DNA, the CDR3 is TGTGCCAGCAGCTTATTTAGGGGGAGGGGCTCCTACGAGCAGTACTTC. Its protein is CASSLFRGRGSYEQYF.

The chain employs TRBV23-1 and TRBJ1-1; the D gene is possibly TRBD1 (6 bases). TRBV23-1 falls under the ORF class, with uncertain function. Deletions cut 0 bases from V and 0 bases from J, with 14 bases between. The length of the CDR3 is 17 residues. The CDR3 sequence is CASSQSGRGRLNTEAFF. The CDR3 region has the DNA TGCGCCAGCAGTCAATCGGGCAGGGGCAGATTGAACACTGAAGCTTTCTTT.

V is TRBV28 and J is TRBJ2-4; D gene unclear. The V end lost 2 bases, the J end lost 0 bases, and 8 bases lay between the germline ends. Per the germline V gene, CDR1 is MDHEN and CDR2 is SYDVKM. The CDR3 covers 15 residues. The CDR3 DNA sequence: TGTGCCAGCAGTTTAACCGGGTTAGCCAAAAACATTCAGTACTTC. Its translation: CASSLTGLAKNIQYF. The complete variable domain, with remaining parts taken from reference TRBV28 and TRBJ2-4, reads DVKVTQSSRYLVKRTGEKVFLECVQDMDHENMFWYRQDPGLGLRLIYFSYDVKMKEKGDIPEGYSVSREKKERFSLILESASTNQTSMYLCASSLTGLAKNIQYFGAGTRLSVL.

The chain has TRBV11-3 and TRBJ2-7; maybe TRBD2 (5 bases). The CDR3 sequence is 12 residues long. CDR1 is SGHNT and CDR2 is YENEEA in the germline V gene. The ends were cut back, 0 bases at V and 5 bases at J, with 5 bases in the middle. CDR3 protein: CASSLDGDEQYF. CDR3 DNA sequence: TGTGCCAGCAGCTTAGACGGGGACGAGCAGTACTTC.

The chain recombines TRBV28 with TRBJ2-5; TRBD1 is a possible D gene (5 bases). V lost 5 bases to trimming and J lost 5 bases, with 12 bases between them. CDR3 length equals 13 residues. Germline loops: CDR1 MDHEN, CDR2 SYDVKM. The CDR3 nucleotides read TGTGCCAGCAGTCGACAGCGACTCGAGACCCAGTACTTC. Its protein is CASSRQRLETQYF.

The J gene is TRBJ1-1, the V gene TRBV7-2; 7 positions agree with TRBD1. There are 15 residues in the CDR3. J gave up 2 bases and V 5 bases, and 8 bases lay outside the gene matches. Germline CDR1 and CDR2: SGHTA and FQGNSA. In DNA form, the CDR3 reads TGTGCCAGCAGCCTTCGGACAGGACAAAACACTGAAGCTTTCTTT. Protein product: CASSLRTGQNTEAFF.

CDR3 protein: CASSEGLAEGYNEQFF. The CDR3 DNA is TGTGCCAGCAGTGAAGGGCTAGCGGAGGGGTACAATGAGCAGTTCTTC. The gene calls are TRBV2 and TRBJ2-1, with 7 bases fitting TRBD2. Germline-derived CDR1 and CDR2 are SNHLY and FYNNEI. The CDR3 has 16 amino acids. The junction had 7 bases not matched to a gene; V was cut back by 1 base and J by 4 bases.

A few counts support this clone. The sample has other DNA sequences that encode this CDR3 too. The chain links TRBV2 to TRBJ1-5, with TRBD1 matching over 10 bases. Trimming at V came to 6 bases and at J to 2 bases, leaving 4 bases not matched to a gene. The V gene's germline CDR1 is SNHLY and CDR2 FYNNEI. This CDR3 has 15 amino acids. In DNA form, the CDR3 reads TGTGCCAGCAGAGCCGGGACAGGGGGCAATCAGCCCCAGCATTTT. It codes for CASRAGTGGNQPQHF.

The chain couples TRBV18 to TRBJ2-3; tentatively, D is TRBD2 (6 bases). Trimming shortened V by 2 bases and J by 6 bases, and 15 bases separated the two germline ends. Germline CDR1 KGHSH, CDR2 LQKENI. The CDR3 loop spans 15 amino acids. The DNA of the CDR3 is TGTGCCAGCTCACCAGCTAGCGAGAGGGCGGATACGCAGTATTTT. This translates into CASSPASERADTQYF.

There are a few counts of this clone. J is TRBJ2-5 and V is TRBV5-6; tentative D call: TRBD1 (5 bases). V dropped 2 bases and J dropped 7 bases, with 15 bases sitting between them. CDR1 is SGHDT, CDR2 YYEEEE, per germline. The CDR3 runs 14 residues. The CDR3 bases are TGTGCCAGCAGCTTTTGGCTACTTCAGGGGACCCAGTACTTC. This sequence encodes CASSFWLLQGTQYF.

The DNA for the CDR3 is TGTGCCACCAGCAGGACAGGGCTTCCCTCTGGAAACACCATATATTTT. Residues: CATSRTGLPSGNTIYF. V and J are TRBV15 and TRBJ1-3; TRBD1 matches 7 bases. The V gene's germline CDR1 is LNHNV and CDR2 YYDKDF (reference sequence). After removal of 3 bases from V and 0 bases from J, the junction contained 5 bases not matched to a gene. The CDR3 length is 16 residues.

The V call is TRBV5-4, the J call TRBJ1-4, with a weak D call TRBD1 (6 bases). Trimming removed 3 bases at V and 4 bases at J, with 13 bases between. Looked up from germline, CDR1 is SGHNT and CDR2 is YYREEE (reference sequence). This CDR3 spans 15 amino acids. CDR3 nucleotide sequence: TGTGCCAGCAGCTCTAGGGGGGCCGATAATGAAAAACTGTTTTTT. This codes for CASSSRGADNEKLFF.

The chain has TRBV5-1 and TRBJ2-7; D uncertain. CDR3 size: 15 residues. Between the trimmed V and J ends, which lost 3 bases and 2 bases, there was a span of 15 bases. The germline gives CDR1 SGHRS, CDR2 YFSETQ. Written as DNA, the CDR3 is TGCGCCAGCAGCTGGAGTCAGACCGCCACCTACGAGCAGTACTTC. Encoded protein: CASSWSQTATYEQYF. Full variable domain (remainder filled in from reference TRBV5-1 and TRBJ2-7): KAGVTQTPRYLIKTRGQQVTLSCSPISGHRSVSWYQQTPGQGLQFLFEYFSETQRNKGNFPGRFSGRQFSNSRSEMNVSTLELGDSALYLCASSWSQTATYEQYFGPGTRLTVT.

V is TRBV5-1 and J is TRBJ1-6, with D uncertain. Per the germline V gene, CDR1 is SGHRS and CDR2 is YFSETQ. CDR3 length equals 13 residues. V lost 3 bases and J 6 bases, leaving 7 bases between the germline ends. Here the CDR3 DNA reads TGCGCCAGCAGCTGGACCGGTAATTCACCCCTCCACTTT. It codes for CASSWTGNSPLHF.

The sample holds one count of this clone. V usage is TRBV4-2 and J usage is TRBJ2-1; tentatively, D is TRBD2 (6 bases). This CDR3 is 16 amino acids long. Germline-derived CDR1 and CDR2 are LGHNA and YNFKEQ. Deletions cut 2 bases from V and 3 bases from J, with 14 bases between. CDR3 DNA: TGTGCCAGCAGCCAAACTGGGGGAGGAAGCTACAATGAGCAGTTCTTC. Encoded protein: CASSQTGGGSYNEQFF.